Reported below is one T cell receptor beta chain. Plating combined roughly 200,000 CFSE-labeled responder cells with roughly 200,000 irradiated, violet-dye-labeled stimulator cells. Once the reaction had ended, proliferating CFSE-low CD3+CD4+ and CD3+CD8+ responders were sorted. The length of the CDR3 is 15 residues. Deletions cut 2 bases from V and 6 bases from J, with 13 bases between. CDR1 is LGHNA, CDR2 YNFKEQ, per germline. This entry is derived from a study of graft-versus-host responses after intestinal transplantation. Study details: In this cohort, recipients had multivisceral, liver-intestinal, or isolated intestinal transplants. Anti-thymocyte globulin served as induction for all recipients, who then took tacrolimus and steroids for roughly 3 years.

Clones were read by immunoSEQ multiplex PCR, and TCRdb kept only the in-frame ones, dropping some. The repertoire holds tens of thousands of clones, with 44% as singletons. This clonotype originated in a human patient who was an organ donor for intestinal transplantation. V and J are TRBV4-2 and TRBJ2-2; either TRBD1 or TRBD2 may fit D (5 bases each). This sample comprised alloreactive CD8+ T cells from a mixed lymphocyte reaction culture, obtained before transplantation. The subset denotes: CFSE-low proliferating T cells sorted from roughly six-day pre-transplant mixed lymphocyte reaction (GvH or HvG direction). DNA for the CDR3: TGTGCCAGCAGCCAATACAACTGGGACCCCGGGGAGCTGTTTTTT. This encodes CASSQYNWDPGELFF.